These T cell receptor beta chains were read from a single sample in a study of cytomegalovirus exposure and HLA in healthy donors. Sequencing used immunoSEQ multiplex PCR; TCRdb keeps in-frame clones, though not all of them. The table records about 150,000 clones, 80% to 90% of them present only once. Sequenced sample: PBMCs. Receptors were obtained from a man in his late teens or twenties in good health and CMV-seropositive. CDR3s include the opening cysteine and the closing phenylalanine or tryptophan. D genes are given only for firm matches. For some rows the clone size is stated as once, few or many, or as a class when expanded; others skip it.

TRBD2	TRBJ2-7	once	TRBV30	CAWASKPGLAGGAYEQYF	TGTGCCTGGGCGAGTAAGCCGGGACTAGCGGGGGGGGCCTACGAGCAGTACTTC
-	TRBJ2-4	-	TRBV5-1	CASNPRQELAKNIQYF	TGCGCCAGCAATCCCCGACAGGAGCTAGCCAAAAACATTCAGTACTTC
-	TRBJ1-6	-	TRBV11-2	CASSLGRGSSYNSPLHF	TGTGCCAGCAGCTTAGGCAGGGGAAGCTCCTATAATTCACCCCTCCACTTT
TRBD1	TRBJ2-5	-	TRBV2	CARSYLTGAAKETQYF	TGTGCCAGGTCCTATTTAACAGGGGCGGCGAAGGAGACCCAGTACTTC
TRBD2	TRBJ2-5	-	TRBV7-9	CASSLIAGEETQYF	TGTGCCAGCAGCCTCATAGCGGGTGAGGAGACCCAGTACTTC
-	TRBJ2-3	-	TRBV14	CASSQDGTQDTQYF	TGTGCCAGCAGCCAAGACGGGACACAAGATACGCAGTATTTT
-	TRBJ2-7	-	TRBV13	CASMGSDEQYF	TGTGCCAGCATGGGGAGCGACGAGCAGTACTTC
-	TRBJ1-2	-	TRBV6-5	CASRRGIGIAYGYTF	TGTGCCAGCAGGCGCGGTATCGGGATCGCCTATGGCTACACCTTC
TRBD2	TRBJ2-3	-	TRBV5-1	CASSQTSGTDTQYF	TGCGCCAGCAGCCAGACTAGCGGCACAGATACGCAGTATTTT
-	TRBJ2-2	-	TRBV5-4	CASSLGREPGELFF	TGTGCCAGCAGCTTGGGTCGGGAGCCCGGGGAGCTGTTTTTT
TRBD1	TRBJ1-2	-	TRBV19	CATSLRGRMQGYTF	TGTGCCACCTCACTCAGGGGGCGTATGCAGGGCTACACCTTC
TRBD2	TRBJ2-3	-	TRBV29-1	CSVGLAGPTDTQYF	TGCAGCGTGGGACTAGCGGGGCCCACAGATACGCAGTATTTT
-	TRBJ2-7	-	TRBV5-6	CASSLGENDEQYF	TGTGCCAGCAGCTTGGGGGAGAACGACGAGCAGTACTTC
TRBD2	TRBJ2-3	-	TRBV5-4	CASSVSGRTTDTQYF	TGTGCCAGCAGCGTTAGCGGGAGAACAACAGATACGCAGTATTTT
TRBD1	TRBJ1-1	few	TRBV6-1	CASNLDRANTEAFF	TGTGCCAGCAACCTGGACAGGGCGAACACTGAAGCTTTCTTT
-	TRBJ2-2	once	TRBV5-1	CASSWDSNTGELFF	TGCGCCAGCAGCTGGGACTCTAACACCGGGGAGCTGTTTTTT
TRBD1	TRBJ1-2	-	TRBV19	CASSITGTGAYGYTF	TGTGCCAGTAGTATCACCGGGACAGGGGCCTATGGCTACACCTTC
TRBD1	TRBJ2-5	-	TRBV10-1	CASSVGGLGETQYF	TGCGCCAGCAGTGTAGGGGGCCTCGGGGAGACCCAGTACTTC
-	TRBJ1-1	-	TRBV27	CASTSSGGHTEAFF	TGTGCCAGCACCTCAAGTGGAGGTCACACTGAAGCTTTCTTT
TRBD1	TRBJ1-2	-	TRBV4-1	CASSQETGGNGYTF	TGCGCCAGCAGCCAAGAGACAGGGGGTAATGGCTACACCTTC
TRBD1	TRBJ1-4	-	TRBV5-1	CASSFRGINEKLFF	TGCGCCAGCAGCTTCAGGGGGATTAATGAAAAACTGTTTTTT
TRBD1	TRBJ1-1	-	TRBV6-1	CASSYGQGEAFF	TGTGCCAGCAGCTACGGACAGGGTGAAGCTTTCTTT
-	TRBJ1-1	-	TRBV5-1	CASRGSGDTEAFF	TGCGCCAGCAGAGGTTCGGGGGACACTGAAGCTTTCTTT
-	TRBJ2-1	once	TRBV7-3	CASSLFPNSYNEQFF	TGTGCCAGCAGCTTATTCCCCAACAGTTACAATGAGCAGTTCTTC
TRBD1	TRBJ2-2	-	TRBV5-1	CASSIDRDTGELFF	TGCGCCAGCAGCATCGACAGGGACACCGGGGAGCTGTTTTTT
-	TRBJ1-5	-	TRBV28	CASSMPGLEGQPQHF	TGTGCCAGCAGTATGCCAGGGTTGGAAGGACAGCCCCAGCATTTT
TRBD1	TRBJ1-5	-	TRBV30	CAGGYRGGNQPQHF	TGTGCCGGGGGGTACAGGGGAGGCAATCAGCCCCAGCATTTT
-	TRBJ1-2	-	TRBV30	CAWRRPGDYGYTF	TGTGCCTGGAGACGCCCTGGAGACTATGGCTACACCTTC
TRBD1	TRBJ1-5	-	TRBV6-5	CASSSTGVGNQPQHF	TGTGCCAGCAGTTCCACAGGGGTTGGGAATCAGCCCCAGCATTTT
-	TRBJ2-2	-	TRBV2	CASSGHTGELFF	TGTGCCAGTAGCGGACACACCGGGGAGCTGTTTTTT
-	TRBJ1-2	-	TRBV30	CAADRSYYGYTF	TGTGCCGCCGACAGGTCCTACTATGGCTACACCTTC
TRBD1	TRBJ1-1	-	TRBV6-5	CASGTDRAINTEAFF	TGTGCCAGCGGAACGGACAGGGCAATCAACACTGAAGCTTTCTTT
TRBD1	TRBJ1-1	few	TRBV25-1	CASSGTGVLAEAFF	TGTGCCAGCTCCGGGACAGGGGTACTGGCTGAAGCTTTCTTT
TRBD2	TRBJ2-2	-	TRBV4-2	CASSQGLGGRAAGELFF	TGTGCCAGCAGCCAAGGTCTCGGCGGGAGGGCGGCCGGGGAGCTGTTTTTT
-	TRBJ2-7	once	TRBV11-2	CASSLLVLGPYEQYF	TGTGCCAGCAGCCTTCTGGTACTCGGTCCCTACGAGCAGTACTTC
TRBD2	TRBJ2-1	-	TRBV6-1	CASRERTSGDYNEQFF	TGTGCCAGCAGGGAAAGGACTAGCGGGGACTACAATGAGCAGTTCTTC
TRBD1	TRBJ1-2	-	TRBV5-4	CASSPWTGFYGYTF	TGTGCCAGCAGCCCCTGGACAGGCTTCTATGGCTACACCTTC
TRBD2	TRBJ2-7	-	TRBV25-1	CASSLAGGFYEQYF	TGTGCCAGCAGCCTAGCGGGTGGCTTCTACGAGCAGTACTTC
-	TRBJ2-7	-	TRBV7-9	CASSPGTGRPYEQYF	TGTGCCAGCAGCCCCGGAACAGGGAGACCCTACGAGCAGTACTTC
-	TRBJ2-3	once	TRBV5-1	CASSYRADTQYF	TGCGCCAGCAGCTACAGGGCAGATACGCAGTATTTT